Below are 6 T cell receptor beta chains sequenced from a single sample in a study of blood T cell repertoires in COVID-19. Only in-frame clones appear in the TCRdb table, and some are missing; sequencing was by immunoSEQ multiplex PCR. The data contain 50,000 to 80,000 clones, around 90% of them seen just once; the ten biggest clones take up roughly 40%. The material sequenced was peripheral blood. The receptor source for this set is a woman aged 55-69 years with COVID-19, enrolled during active disease.

The gene calls are TRBV2 and TRBJ1-2; D may be TRBD1 (6 bases). Deletions cut 2 bases from V and 4 bases from J, with 14 bases between. The CDR3 has 15 amino acids. The V gene's germline CDR1 is SNHLY and CDR2 FYNNEI. In DNA, the CDR3 is TGTGCCAGCAGTGAATTTGGGGGGGGCTTCTATGGCTACACCTTC. It translates to CASSEFGGGFYGYTF.

The CDR3 nucleotides read TGTGCCAGCAGTGATACTATAGGGGCGAATCAGCCCCAGCATTTT. Its protein product is CASSDTIGANQPQHF. The V call is TRBV6-1, the J call TRBJ1-5, with a tentative D call TRBD1 (5 bases). The V end was cut by 3 bases, the J end by 4 bases, with 13 bases between. CDR1 is MNHNS, CDR2 SASEGT, per germline. CDR3 length: 15 amino acids.

The chain couples TRBV5-1 to TRBJ2-7; TRBD2 matches 7 bases. The CDR3 length is 14 residues. With 4 bases clipped from V and 2 bases from J, the junction kept 6 bases outside the gene matches. CDR1 and CDR2 from the germline V gene are SGHRS and YFSETQ. The CDR3 DNA is TGCGCCAGCAGCCCGACAGCGGGAACCTACGAGCAGTACTTC. Translation gives CASSPTAGTYEQYF.

The chain employs TRBV7-9 and TRBJ1-1; D is unresolved. Germline CDR1 and CDR2: SEHNR and FQNEAQ (reference sequence). The CDR3 is 13 amino acids. The ends were cut back, 5 bases at V and 3 bases at J, with 10 bases in the middle. DNA for the CDR3: TGTGCCAGCAGCAAAAACAGAGACACTGAAGCTTTCTTT. This encodes CASSKNRDTEAFF.

The CDR3 sequence is CASSLERSSSYEQYF. DNA of the CDR3: TGCGCCAGCAGCTTGGAGCGGAGTTCATCCTACGAGCAGTACTTC. The chain has TRBV5-1 and TRBJ2-7, with TRBD2 as a possible D gene (5 bases). The germline CDR1 and CDR2 sequences are SGHRS and YFSETQ. V was cut by 0 bases and J by 1 base, with 11 bases left in between. The CDR3 has 15 amino acids.

The V and J genes are TRBV7-2 and TRBJ2-2; D is uncertain. This CDR3 has 17 residues. V lost 0 bases to trimming and J lost 0 bases, with 11 bases between them. CDR1 is SGHTA and CDR2 is FQGNSA in the germline V gene. CDR3 sequence (DNA): TGTGCCAGCAGCTTAGCTCCAGGTTATACGAACACCGGGGAGCTGTTTTTT. Protein: CASSLAPGYTNTGELFF.